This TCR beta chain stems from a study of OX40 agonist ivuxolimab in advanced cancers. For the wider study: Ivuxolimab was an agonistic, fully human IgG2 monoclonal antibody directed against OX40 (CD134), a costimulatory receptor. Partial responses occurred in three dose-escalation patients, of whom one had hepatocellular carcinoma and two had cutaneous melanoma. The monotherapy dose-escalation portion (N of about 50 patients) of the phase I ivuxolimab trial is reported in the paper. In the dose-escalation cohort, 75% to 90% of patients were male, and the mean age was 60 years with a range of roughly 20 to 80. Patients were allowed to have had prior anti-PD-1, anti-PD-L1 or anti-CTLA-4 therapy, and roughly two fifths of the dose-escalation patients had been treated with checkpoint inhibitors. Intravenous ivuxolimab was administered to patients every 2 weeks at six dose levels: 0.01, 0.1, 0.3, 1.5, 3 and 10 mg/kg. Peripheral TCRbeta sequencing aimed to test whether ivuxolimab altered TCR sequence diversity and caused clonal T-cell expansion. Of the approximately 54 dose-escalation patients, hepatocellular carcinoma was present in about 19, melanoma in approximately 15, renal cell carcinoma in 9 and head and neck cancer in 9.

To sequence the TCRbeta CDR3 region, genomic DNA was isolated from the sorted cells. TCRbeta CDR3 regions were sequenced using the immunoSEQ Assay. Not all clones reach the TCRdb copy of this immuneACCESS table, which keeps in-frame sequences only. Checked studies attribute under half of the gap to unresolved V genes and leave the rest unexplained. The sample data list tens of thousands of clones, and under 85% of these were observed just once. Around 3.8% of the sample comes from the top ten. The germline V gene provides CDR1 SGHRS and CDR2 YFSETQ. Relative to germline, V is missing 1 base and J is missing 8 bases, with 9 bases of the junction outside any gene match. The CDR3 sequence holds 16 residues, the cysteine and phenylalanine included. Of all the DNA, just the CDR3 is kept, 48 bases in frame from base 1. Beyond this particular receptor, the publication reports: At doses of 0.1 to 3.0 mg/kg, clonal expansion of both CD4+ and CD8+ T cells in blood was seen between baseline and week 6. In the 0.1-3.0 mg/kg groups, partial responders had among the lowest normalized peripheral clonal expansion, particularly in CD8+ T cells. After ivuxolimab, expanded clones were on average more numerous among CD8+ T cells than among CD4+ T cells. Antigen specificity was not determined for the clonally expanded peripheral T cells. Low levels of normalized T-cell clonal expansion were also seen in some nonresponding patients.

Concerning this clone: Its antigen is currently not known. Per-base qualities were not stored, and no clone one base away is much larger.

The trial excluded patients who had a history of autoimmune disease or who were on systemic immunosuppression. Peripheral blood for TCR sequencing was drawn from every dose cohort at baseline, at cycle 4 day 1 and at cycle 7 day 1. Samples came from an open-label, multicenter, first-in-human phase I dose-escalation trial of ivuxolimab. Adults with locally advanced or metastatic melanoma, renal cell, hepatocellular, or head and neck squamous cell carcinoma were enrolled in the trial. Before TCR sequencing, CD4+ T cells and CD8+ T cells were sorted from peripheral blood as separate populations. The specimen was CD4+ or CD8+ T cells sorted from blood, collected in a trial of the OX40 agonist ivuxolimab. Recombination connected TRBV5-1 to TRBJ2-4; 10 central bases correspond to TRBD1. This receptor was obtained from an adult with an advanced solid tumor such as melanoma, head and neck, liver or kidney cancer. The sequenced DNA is TGCGCCAGCAGCTTGTGGACCCGGACAGGGGGACACATTCAGTACTTC. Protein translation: CASSLWTRTGGHIQYF.